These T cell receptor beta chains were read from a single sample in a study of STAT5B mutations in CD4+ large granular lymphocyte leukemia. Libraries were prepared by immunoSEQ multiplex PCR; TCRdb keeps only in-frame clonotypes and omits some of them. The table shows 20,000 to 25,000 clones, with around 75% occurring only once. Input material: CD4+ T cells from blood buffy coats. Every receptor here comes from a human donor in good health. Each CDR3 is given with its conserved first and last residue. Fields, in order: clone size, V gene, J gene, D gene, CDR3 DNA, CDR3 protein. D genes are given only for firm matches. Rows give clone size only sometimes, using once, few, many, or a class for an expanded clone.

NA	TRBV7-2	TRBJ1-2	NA	TGTGCCAGCAGCTTAGAATACAGGCGCGTTGGCTACACCTTC	CASSLEYRRVGYTF
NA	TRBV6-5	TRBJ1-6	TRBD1	TGTGCCAGCAGTTACGGGACAGTAGATAATTCACCCCTCCACTTT	CASSYGTVDNSPLHF
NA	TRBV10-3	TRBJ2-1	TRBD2	TGTGCCATCACCCAAGGGGGACTAGCGAGCAATGAGCAGTTCTTC	CAITQGGLASNEQFF
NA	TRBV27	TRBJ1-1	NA	TGTGCCAGCAGTCGTCAGGCAGGGATAGGATTGAGGTTCGGCACTGAAGCTTTCTTT	CASSRQAGIGLRFGTEAFF
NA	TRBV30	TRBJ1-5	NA	TGTGCCTGGAGTCTCCGGAGGGCCGCGGGCGGGGGGCCCCAGCATTTT	CAWSLRRAAGGGPQHF
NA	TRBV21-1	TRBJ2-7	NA	TGTGCCAGCAGCCAGGGACAGGGGGACTCCTACGAGCAGTACTTC	CASSQGQGDSYEQYF
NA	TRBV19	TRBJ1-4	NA	TGTGCCAGTAGTATCTCCGGGACGAGCGAAAAACTGTTTTTT	CASSISGTSEKLFF
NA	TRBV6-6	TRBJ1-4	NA	TGTGCCAGCAGTTACAGAGGCCGTGGTGAAAAACTGTTTTTT	CASSYRGRGEKLFF
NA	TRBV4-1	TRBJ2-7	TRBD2	TGCGCCAGCAGCCAAGATTGGCGGGGGGCGATTAACGAGCAGTACTTC	CASSQDWRGAINEQYF
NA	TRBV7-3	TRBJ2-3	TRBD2	TGTGCCAGCAGCTCTGGGGGACTAGCGGGAGGAGGAGATACGCAGTATTTT	CASSSGGLAGGGDTQYF
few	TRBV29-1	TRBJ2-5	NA	TGCAGTGCTAATGGGGTAGTGGAGACCCAGTACTTC	CSANGVVETQYF
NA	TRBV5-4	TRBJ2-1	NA	TGTGCCAGCAGCTTGACCCTCTACAATGAGCAGTTCTTC	CASSLTLYNEQFF
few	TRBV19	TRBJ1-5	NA	TGTGCCAGTAGTGGCGGGATGAGCAATCAGCCCCAGCATTTT	CASSGGMSNQPQHF
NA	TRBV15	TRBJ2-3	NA	TGTGCCACCAGCAGAGATCTAAGCCAGAGCACGGATACGCAGTATTTT	CATSRDLSQSTDTQYF
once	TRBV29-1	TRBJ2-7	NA	TGCAGCGTTGAAGATGTGGGGAAGCCGGCGGACGAGCAGTACTTC	CSVEDVGKPADEQYF
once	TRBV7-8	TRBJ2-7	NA	TGTGCCAGCAGCTTTGGAGACTCCGGATACGAGCAGTACTTC	CASSFGDSGYEQYF
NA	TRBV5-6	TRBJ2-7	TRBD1	TGTGCCAGCAGCTTTCTGGGGGACAGGGGCTACGAGCAGTACTTC	CASSFLGDRGYEQYF
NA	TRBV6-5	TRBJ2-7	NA	TGTGCCAGCAGTTCACCCACAGGAGCAGTATCCTTC	CASSSPTGAVSF
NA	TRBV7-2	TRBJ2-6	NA	TGTGCCAGCAGCCGTGACAAGGCCGCCAACGTCCTGACTTTC	CASSRDKAANVLTF
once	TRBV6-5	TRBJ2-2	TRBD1	TGTGCCAGCAGTTCAGGGGGGAACACCGGGGAGCTGTTTTTT	CASSSGGNTGELFF
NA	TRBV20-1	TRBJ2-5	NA	TGCAGTGCTAGGGTCGGGGAGACCCAGTACTTC	CSARVGETQYF
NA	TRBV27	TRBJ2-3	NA	TGTGCCAGCAGAACACTCGGCGGGGTCCCTAGCACAGATACGCAGTATTTT	CASRTLGGVPSTDTQYF
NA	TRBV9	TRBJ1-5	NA	TGTGCCAGCAGCGAGGGAGTTAGCAATCAGCCCCAGCATTTT	CASSEGVSNQPQHF
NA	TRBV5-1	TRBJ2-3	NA	TGCGCCAGCAGCTTGGGAGACACAGATACGCAGTATTTT	CASSLGDTDTQYF
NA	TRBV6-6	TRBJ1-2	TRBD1	TGTGCCAGCAGTTACGAACCGACAGGGAACTATGGCTACACCTTC	CASSYEPTGNYGYTF
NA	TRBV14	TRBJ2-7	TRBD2	TGTGCCAGCAGCCATAAAGCGGGAGCGGGGCCAGGCGAGCAGTACTTC	CASSHKAGAGPGEQYF
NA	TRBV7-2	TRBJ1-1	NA	TGTGCCAGCAGTGGGGCCGAGGGGATTCGAGCTTTCTTT	CASSGAEGIRAFF
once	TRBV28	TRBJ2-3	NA	TGTGCCAGCAGTCCCCCAAACCGGGGCAGCACAGATACGCAGTATTTT	CASSPPNRGSTDTQYF
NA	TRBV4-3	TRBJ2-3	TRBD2	TGCGCCAGCAGCCAGGGACTAGCACAGGTAGATACGCAGTATTTT	CASSQGLAQVDTQYF
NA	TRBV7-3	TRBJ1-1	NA	TGTGCCAGCAGCTTAAGGGGTAAGAACACTGAAGCTTTCTTT	CASSLRGKNTEAFF
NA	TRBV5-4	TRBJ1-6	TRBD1	TGTGCCAGCAGCGTGACAGGGGGAAATTCACCCCTCCACTTT	CASSVTGGNSPLHF
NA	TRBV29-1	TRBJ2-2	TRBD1	TGCAGCGTTAGGACAGGGGCGAACACCGGGGAGCTGTTTTTT	CSVRTGANTGELFF
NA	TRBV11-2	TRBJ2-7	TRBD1	TGTGCCAGCAGCCGGCAACAGGGGGCATCCTACGAGCAGTACTTC	CASSRQQGASYEQYF
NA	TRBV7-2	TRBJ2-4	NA	TGTGCCAGCAGCCCCCGAAGTGGGGGGATAGCCAAAAACATTCAGTACTTC	CASSPRSGGIAKNIQYF
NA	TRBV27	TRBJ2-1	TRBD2	TGTGCCAGCAGTCGGACTAGCGGGATTTACAATGAGCAGTTCTTC	CASSRTSGIYNEQFF
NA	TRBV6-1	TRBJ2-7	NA	TGTGCCAGCAGTGAAAAGATTGACAGATTTTGGTACTTC	CASSEKIDRFWYF
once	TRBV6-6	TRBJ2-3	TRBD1	TGTGCCAGCTGTACAGGGGCGTCAGATACGCAGTATTTT	CASCTGASDTQYF
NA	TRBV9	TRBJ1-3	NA	TGTGCCAGCAGCTCCGACCCTGGGGTCTCTGGAAACACCATATATTTT	CASSSDPGVSGNTIYF
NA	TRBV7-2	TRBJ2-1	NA	TGTGCCAGCAGCTTAGCGGGGGGTTACAATGAGCAGTTCTTC	CASSLAGGYNEQFF
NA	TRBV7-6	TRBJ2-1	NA	TGTGCCAGCAGCTTTCTGGCCTCTAACAATGAGCAGTTCTTC	CASSFLASNNEQFF
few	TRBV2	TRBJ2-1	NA	TGTGCCAGCAGTGTCAGTAGGGTTGTGGCGGGGAAGTTGTGGGAGTTCTTC	CASSVSRVVAGKLWEFF
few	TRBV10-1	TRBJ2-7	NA	TGCGCCAGCAGTGAGAGGAACGGCCCCTACGAGCAGTACTTC	CASSERNGPYEQYF
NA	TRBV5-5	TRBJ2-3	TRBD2	TGTGCCAGCAGCCGCGGGGGGGGCACAGATACGCAGTATTTT	CASSRGGGTDTQYF
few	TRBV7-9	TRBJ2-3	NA	TGTGCCAGCAGTCGCACCACCGCAGATACGCAGTATTTT	CASSRTTADTQYF
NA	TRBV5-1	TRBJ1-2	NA	TGCGCCAGCAGCTTGCAGGGAAATTCGGGATATGGCTACACCTTC	CASSLQGNSGYGYTF
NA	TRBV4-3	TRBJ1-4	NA	TGCGCCAGCAGCCAAGAACCCAGGGGTGAAAAACTGTTTTTT	CASSQEPRGEKLFF
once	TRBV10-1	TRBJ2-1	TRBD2	TGCGCCAGCAGCGCTAGCGGAATCAATGAGCAGTTCTTC	CASSASGINEQFF
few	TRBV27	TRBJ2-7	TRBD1	TGTGCCAGCAGTTGGACGACAGGGCACGAGCAGTACTTC	CASSWTTGHEQYF
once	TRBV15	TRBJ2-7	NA	TGTGCCACCAGCAGAGATACGGGGGACGAGTACTTC	CATSRDTGDEYF
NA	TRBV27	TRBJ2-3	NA	TGTGCCAGCAGTTTAGGGCCAAGGGATACGCAGTATTTT	CASSLGPRDTQYF
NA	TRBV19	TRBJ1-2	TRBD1	TGTGCCAGTAGTATAAAAGCAGGGGGCAGCTATGGCTACACCTTC	CASSIKAGGSYGYTF
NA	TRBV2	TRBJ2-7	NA	TGTGCCAGCAGTGAAGTAGGAATTGACGGTACCTACGAGCAGTACTTC	CASSEVGIDGTYEQYF
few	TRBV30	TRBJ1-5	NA	TGTGCCTGGGCGGTCGCCCTTTTCCAGCCCCAGCATTTT	CAWAVALFQPQHF
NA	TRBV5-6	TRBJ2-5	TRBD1	TGTGCCAGCAGCCCGCTTACCGACAGGGGAGAGACCCAGTACTTC	CASSPLTDRGETQYF
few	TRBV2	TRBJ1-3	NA	TGTGCCAGCACGTCAGGGGGAAACACCATATATTTT	CASTSGGNTIYF
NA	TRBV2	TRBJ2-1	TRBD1	TGTGCCAGCAGTGGCCCCGGACAGGGACGGAATGAGCAGTTCTTC	CASSGPGQGRNEQFF
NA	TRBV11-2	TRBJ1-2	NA	TGTGCCAGCAGCCCGTCGGCAGGGAACTATGGCTACACCTTC	CASSPSAGNYGYTF
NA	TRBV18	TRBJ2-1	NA	TGTGCCAGCTCACCTCCGGGACGGACCTACAATGAGCAGTTCTTC	CASSPPGRTYNEQFF
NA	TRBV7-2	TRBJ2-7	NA	TGTGCCAGCAGCTTCGTGGGGGAGCAGTACTTC	CASSFVGEQYF
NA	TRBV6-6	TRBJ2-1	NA	TGTGCCAGCAGCCCCTCAAGCCCTTACAATGAGCAGTTCTTC	CASSPSSPYNEQFF